The 19 T cell receptor beta chains below all came from one sample that was sequenced in a study of blood T cell repertoires in COVID-19. Profiled with immunoSEQ multiplex PCR; TCRdb holds only in-frame clones, not every one. The sample yields about 190,000 clones, more than 60% seen once. Sequencing was performed on peripheral blood. These receptors came from a woman aged 45-60 years with acute or convalescent COVID-19.

The chain is built from TRBV27 and TRBJ1-5; possible D gene TRBD1, 6 bases. V lost 5 bases and J lost 0, with 11 bases in between. CDR3 length equals 15 residues. Per the germline V gene, CDR1 is MNHEY and CDR2 is SMNVEV (reference sequence). CDR3 in amino acids: CASSVTGFSNQPQHF. For the CDR3, the DNA is TGTGCCAGCAGTGTCACAGGGTTTAGCAATCAGCCCCAGCATTTT.

The CDR3 DNA sequence: TGCGCCAGCAGCGATTCTCAGGGGAACACCGGGGAGCTGTTTTTT. Translation: CASSDSQGNTGELFF. J is TRBJ2-2 and V is TRBV5-1; D possibly corresponds to TRBD1 (5 bases). This CDR3 region has 15 residues. The germline V and J ends were trimmed by 4 bases and 1 base, with 11 bases remaining between them. CDR1 and CDR2 (germline): SGHRS, YFSETQ.

This sequence joins TRBV28 and TRBJ1-2, with D possibly being TRBD1 (5 bases). CDR1 is MDHEN and CDR2 is SYDVKM in the germline V gene. CDR3 length: 16 residues. V was clipped by 7 bases and J by 0 bases, with 18 bases between them. In nucleotides, the CDR3 is TGTGCCAGCACCCAAAGCGGGGGGATCTCTAACTATGGCTACACCTTC. This codes for CASTQSGGISNYGYTF.

The chain carries TRBV11-3 and TRBJ2-1; tentatively, D is TRBD1 (7 bases). The CDR3 has 16 residues. With 3 bases removed from V and 11 bases from J, the gap between germline ends came to 23 bases. In germline, CDR1 is SGHNT, CDR2 YENEEA. The CDR3 spells CASSLEGAGELGKQFF. CDR3 sequence (DNA): TGTGCCAGCAGCTTGGAGGGGGCAGGGGAGTTGGGTAAGCAGTTCTTC.

CDR3 residues: CASSPQGGLSSGNTIYF. The CDR3 nucleotides read TGTGCCAGCTCACCTCAGGGAGGACTCAGCTCTGGAAACACCATATATTTT. The rearrangement uses TRBV18 and TRBJ1-3, with a tentative D call TRBD1 (5 bases). Germline loops: CDR1 KGHSH, CDR2 LQKENI. The CDR3 spans 17 residues. The germline V and J ends were trimmed by 3 bases and 0 bases, with 15 bases remaining between them.

The V and J genes are TRBV5-1 and TRBJ1-1; no reliable D call. The ends were cut back, 1 base at V and 5 bases at J, with 6 bases in the middle. The germline V gene has CDR1 SGHRS and CDR2 YFSETQ. This CDR3 is built from 12 residues. Here the CDR3 reads CASSLIKTEAFF. The CDR3, as DNA: TGCGCCAGCAGCTTGATAAAAACTGAAGCTTTCTTT.

The CDR3 loop is CASSYRGRGEKLFF. The CDR3 DNA is TGTGCCAGCAGTTACAGGGGTAGAGGTGAAAAACTGTTTTTT. This chain connects TRBV6-5 to TRBJ1-4; D is perhaps TRBD1 (5 bases). V was shortened by 2 bases and J by 7 bases, with 11 bases between the two germline ends. The length of the CDR3 is 14 residues. CDR1 and CDR2 from the germline V gene are MNHEY and SVGAGI.

This clone was picked up one time. The chain has TRBV12-3 or TRBV12-4 and TRBJ2-3, with TRBD2 identical over 7 bases. J gave up 12 bases and V 6 bases, and 12 bases lay outside the gene matches. The CDR3 is made up of 13 amino acids. The CDR3 DNA is TGTGCCAGCAGGCCTCTTGGACTAGAGAAACAGTATTTT. This encodes CASRPLGLEKQYF.

CDR3 nucleotide sequence: TGTGCCTGTGGCGGGACGCGGTCCTACAATGAGCAGTTCTTC. This encodes CACGGTRSYNEQFF. The V and J genes are TRBV27 and TRBJ2-1, with a weak D call TRBD2 (6 bases). The CDR3 is 14 amino acids. Germline loops: CDR1 MNHEY, CDR2 SMNVEV (reference sequence). V was shortened by 11 bases and J by 1 base, with 15 bases between the two germline ends.

This chain joins TRBV2 and TRBJ2-2; 8 nucleotides agree with TRBD1. Germline lookup yields CDR1 SNHLY and CDR2 FYNNEI. The CDR3 is 15 residues long. The V gene end was trimmed by 4 bases and the J gene end by 6 bases; junction bases not matched to a gene: 7. The CDR3 coding sequence is TGTGCCAGCAGTGGCATGGTGACAGGGGCCGGGGAGCTGTTTTTT. This translates into CASSGMVTGAGELFF.

The chain carries TRBV28 and TRBJ2-1; tentative D call: TRBD1 (5 bases). Trimming took 4 bases from V and 9 from J, leaving 10 bases between them. Germline CDR1 is MDHEN and CDR2 is SYDVKM. The length of the CDR3 is 12 residues. The CDR3 protein is CASSSLRGEQFF. CDR3 nucleotides: TGTGCCAGCAGTTCTCTTAGGGGTGAGCAGTTCTTC.

The chain recombines TRBV15 with TRBJ2-2; 7 bases align to TRBD1. The CDR3 covers 16 residues. Per the germline V gene, CDR1 is LNHNV and CDR2 is YYDKDF (reference sequence). V lost 3 bases to trimming and J lost 1 base; unmatched junction nucleotides: 5. The CDR3 reads CATSSQGGLNTGELFF. The CDR3 region has the DNA TGTGCCACCAGCAGCCAAGGGGGCCTGAACACCGGGGAGCTGTTTTTT.

V gene TRBV5-4 combines with J gene TRBJ2-2; TRBD1 aligns across 7 bases. The germline CDR1 and CDR2 sequences are SGHNT and YYREEE (reference sequence). V trimming: 3 bases; J trimming: 2 bases; junction bases outside the gene matches: 7. The CDR3 covers 16 residues. The chain's CDR3 is CASSSYRGYNTGELFF. As DNA, the CDR3 is TGTGCCAGCAGCTCATACAGGGGATACAACACCGGGGAGCTGTTTTTT.

The rearrangement links TRBV7-8 to TRBJ1-6; 11 nucleotides line up with TRBD1. Trimming removed 5 bases from V and 7 bases from J; junction bases left unmatched: 4. Germline CDR1 SGHVS, CDR2 FQNEAQ. This CDR3 is built from 15 residues. The CDR3 loop is CASSKDRGLNSPLHF. CDR3 nucleotides: TGTGCCAGCAGCAAGGACAGGGGGCTGAATTCACCCCTCCACTTT.

This sequence joins TRBV7-2 and TRBJ2-1; D gene ambiguous. The CDR3 runs to 13 residues. CDR1 is SGHTA, CDR2 FQGNSA, per germline. Trimming pared 2 bases from V and 12 bases from J, leaving 14 bases between. CDR3 DNA: TGTGCCAGCAGCTTAAGGAGAGAGTTAGGGCAGTTCTTC. This sequence encodes CASSLRRELGQFF.

The chain recombines TRBV24-1 with TRBJ1-1; no firm D call. The V end was cut by 6 bases, the J end by 1 base, with 5 bases between. Germline lookup yields CDR1 KGHDR and CDR2 SFDVKD. The CDR3 totals 12 residues. The CDR3 DNA follows: TGTGCCACCAGTAGTAGGAACACTGAAGCTTTCTTT. Translation gives CATSSRNTEAFF.

The chain joins TRBV6-5 to TRBJ1-4, with unresolved D. The CDR3 loop spans 11 amino acids. Germline CDR1 reads MNHEY; CDR2 reads SVGAGI. V gave up 10 bases and J gave up 5 bases, with 8 bases separating them. This CDR3 reads CATRRNEKLFF. The CDR3 DNA sequence: TGTGCCACACGGAGAAATGAAAAACTGTTTTTT.

This clone occurred a few times. This rearrangement joins TRBV5-1 to TRBJ2-7; possible D gene TRBD2, 5 bases. The germline V and J ends were trimmed by 2 bases and 1 base, with 7 bases remaining between them. Germline CDR1 is SGHRS and CDR2 is YFSETQ. The CDR3 runs 13 residues. CDR3 sequence (DNA): TGCGCCAGCAGCTTTGAGGGTTCCTACGAGCAGTACTTC. Its protein product is CASSFEGSYEQYF. Together with reference TRBV5-1 and TRBJ2-7, the CDR3 gives the full variable domain: KAGVTQTPRYLIKTRGQQVTLSCSPISGHRSVSWYQQTPGQGLQFLFEYFSETQRNKGNFPGRFSGRQFSNSRSEMNVSTLELGDSALYLCASSFEGSYEQYFGPGTRLTVT.

The rearrangement links TRBV14 to TRBJ2-1; D gene unclear. The CDR3 loop spans 13 amino acids. V was pared by 5 bases and J by 6 bases, with 11 bases between. Germline CDR1 and CDR2: SGHDN and FVKESK. The CDR3: CASSTPSGNEQFF. The CDR3 region has the DNA TGTGCCAGCAGCACCCCTTCAGGCAATGAGCAGTTCTTC.